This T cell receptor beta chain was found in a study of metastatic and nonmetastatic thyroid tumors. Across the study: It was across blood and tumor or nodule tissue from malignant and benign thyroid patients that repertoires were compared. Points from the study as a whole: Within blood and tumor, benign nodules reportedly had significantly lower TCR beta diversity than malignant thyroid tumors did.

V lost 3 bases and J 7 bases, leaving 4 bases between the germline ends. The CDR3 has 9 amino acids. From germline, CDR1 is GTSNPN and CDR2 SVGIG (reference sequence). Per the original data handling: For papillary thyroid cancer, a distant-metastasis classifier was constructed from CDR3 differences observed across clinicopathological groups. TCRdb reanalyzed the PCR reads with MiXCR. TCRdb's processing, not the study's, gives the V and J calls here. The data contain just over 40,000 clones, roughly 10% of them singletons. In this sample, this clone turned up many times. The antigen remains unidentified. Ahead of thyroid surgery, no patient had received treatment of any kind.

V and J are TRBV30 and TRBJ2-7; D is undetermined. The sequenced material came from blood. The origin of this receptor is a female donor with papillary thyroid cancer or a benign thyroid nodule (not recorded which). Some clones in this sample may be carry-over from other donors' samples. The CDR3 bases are TGTGCCTGGAGAAGTGAGCAGTACTTC. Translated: CAWRSEQYF.